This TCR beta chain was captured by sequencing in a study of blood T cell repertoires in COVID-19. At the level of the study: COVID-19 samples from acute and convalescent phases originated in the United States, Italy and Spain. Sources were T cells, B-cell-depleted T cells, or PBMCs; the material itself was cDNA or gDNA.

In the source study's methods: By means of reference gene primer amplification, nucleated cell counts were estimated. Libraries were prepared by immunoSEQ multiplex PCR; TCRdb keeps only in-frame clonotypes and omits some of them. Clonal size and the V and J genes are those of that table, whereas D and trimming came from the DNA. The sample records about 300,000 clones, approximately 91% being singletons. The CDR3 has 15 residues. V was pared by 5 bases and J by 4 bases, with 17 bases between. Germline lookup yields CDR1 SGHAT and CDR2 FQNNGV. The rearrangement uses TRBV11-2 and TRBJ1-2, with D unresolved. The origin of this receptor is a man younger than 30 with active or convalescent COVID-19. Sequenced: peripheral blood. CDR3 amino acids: CASSPERYTIYGYTF. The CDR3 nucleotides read TGTGCCAGCAGCCCCGAGCGGTACACGATCTATGGCTACACCTTC. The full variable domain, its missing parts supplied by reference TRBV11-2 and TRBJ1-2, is EAGVAQSPRYKIIEKRQSVAFWCNPISGHATLYWYQQILGQGPKLLIQFQNNGVVDDSQLPKDRFSAERLKGVDSTLKIQPAKLEDSAVYLCASSPERYTIYGYTFGSGTRLTVV.